This TCR beta chain was identified in a study of shared clonotypes between healthy human individuals. TCRdb keeps only in-frame clones here, not all; method: immunoSEQ multiplex PCR. In the table there are about 1.5 million clones, about 96% of which are singletons. Sequenced input: naive CD4+ T cells sorted from blood. Specified subset: CD45RA+ positively selected. This clonotype was obtained from a man between 25 and 39 years old in good health.

The CDR3 sequence is CAWTGLGGNTIYF. The CDR3 region has the DNA TGTGCCTGGACAGGGTTAGGTGGAAACACCATATATTTT. This chain links TRBV30 with TRBJ1-3; D is perhaps TRBD1 (5 bases). This CDR3 is built from 13 residues. The V and J ends lost 4 bases and 3 bases respectively, with 10 bases between them. From germline, CDR1 is GTSNPN and CDR2 SVGIG (reference sequence).